This is a list of T cell receptor beta chains from one sample in a study of blood T cell repertoires in COVID-19. Profiling relied on immunoSEQ multiplex PCR, and the TCRdb table lists in-frame clones only, not all of them. The sample carries approximately 210,000 clones, roughly 79% recorded once. The sample was PBMCs or T cells enriched from blood (not recorded which). The receptors shown here come from a woman aged 45-65 years with acute COVID-19. Both conserved end residues are part of each CDR3. A D gene is named only where the DNA matches it firmly. Clone size, where shown, is once, few, many, or a class for clones that have expanded.

d_call	j_call	v_call	clone_size	cdr3_nt	cdr3_aa
.	TRBJ1-1	TRBV21-1	.	TGTGCCAGCAGCGTCCCAGGGTGGGCTTTCTTT	CASSVPGWAFF
TRBD2	TRBJ2-1	TRBV11-3	.	TGTGCCAGCAGCCCCCTGGGGGGGGTGTCCTCCAATGAGCAGTTCTTC	CASSPLGGVSSNEQFF
TRBD1	TRBJ1-6	TRBV7-9	many	TGTGCCAGCAGCTCAGACAGGGGGCCGGATTCACCCCTCCACTTT	CASSSDRGPDSPLHF
TRBD1	TRBJ2-2	TRBV27	medium-sized	TGTGCCAGCAGTTCGCGACAGGGGCCGAACACCGGGGAGCTGTTTTTT	CASSSRQGPNTGELFF
TRBD1	TRBJ1-1	TRBV6-5	few	TGTGCCAGCAGTTCGGACAGGGGGCGCGACACTGAAGCTTTCTTT	CASSSDRGRDTEAFF
.	TRBJ1-1	TRBV5-1	.	TGCGCCAGCAGCGCTGACAGGACCCCGAACACTGAAGCTTTCTTT	CASSADRTPNTEAFF
.	TRBJ1-2	TRBV6-5	.	TGTGCCAGCAGTTACACGACCGACGGCGGGGGTGGCTACACCTTC	CASSYTTDGGGGYTF
.	TRBJ1-1	TRBV12-5	.	TGTGCTAGTGGAAAGGGGACAGAAGCTTTCTTT	CASGKGTEAFF
.	TRBJ2-7	TRBV6-1	.	TGTGCCAGCAGTGAATCTCTAGCGATCTCCTACGAGCAGTACTTC	CASSESLAISYEQYF
.	TRBJ2-7	TRBV9	.	TGTGCCAGCAGCCCCCGTCGGACCAGTCAGGGGGAGCAGTACTTC	CASSPRRTSQGEQYF
.	TRBJ1-3	TRBV27	.	TGTGCCAGTCCACTTTTTGGAAACACCATATATTTT	CASPLFGNTIYF
TRBD1	TRBJ2-1	TRBV29-1	.	TGCAGCGTTGGTATCGGGACAGGGAACAATGAGCAGTTCTTC	CSVGIGTGNNEQFF
.	TRBJ1-1	TRBV15	once	TGTGCCACCAGCGTTGACCTCACGAGCGGCACTGAAGCTTTCTTT	CATSVDLTSGTEAFF
TRBD1	TRBJ2-7	TRBV5-8	.	TGTGCCAGCAGCTTGTACGGGACAGGGGGTTACGAGCAGTACTTC	CASSLYGTGGYEQYF
.	TRBJ2-3	TRBV19	many	TGTGCCACGAGCGTTGTGGATACGCAGTATTTT	CATSVVDTQYF
.	TRBJ2-7	TRBV2	.	TGTGCCAGCAGTGAAGCGTACCCCGGTGACGAGCAGTACTTC	CASSEAYPGDEQYF
TRBD2	TRBJ2-7	TRBV19	many	TGTGCCAGTAGTATACCGGGACTAGCGTTAAGCTCCTACGAGCAGTACTTC	CASSIPGLALSSYEQYF
.	TRBJ2-3	TRBV19	.	TGTGCCAGTAGTATGGGGGGATGGACAGATACGCAGTATTTT	CASSMGGWTDTQYF
.	TRBJ2-5	TRBV7-9	.	TGTGCCAGCAGCTCGCAGGGGCTTACCCAAGAGACCCAGTACTTC	CASSSQGLTQETQYF
.	TRBJ1-1	TRBV29-1	.	TGCAGCGTATATCAGGGTTCTGAAGCTTTCTTT	CSVYQGSEAFF
TRBD2	TRBJ2-5	TRBV3-1/TRBV3-2	.	TGTGCCAGCAGCCAGCGGGGGGAAGAGACCCAGTACTTC	CASSQRGEETQYF
TRBD2	TRBJ2-7	TRBV13	few	TGTGCCAGCAGCCGGAGACTAGCGGGGTTCTACGAGCAGTACTTC	CASSRRLAGFYEQYF
TRBD1	TRBJ1-1	TRBV12-3/TRBV12-4	.	TGTGCCAGCAGTCCCGGGACAGGGTGGGCTTTCTTT	CASSPGTGWAFF
.	TRBJ1-2	TRBV19	.	TGTGCCAGTAGTATGACTACAGCTAACTATGGCTACACCTTC	CASSMTTANYGYTF
.	TRBJ2-1	TRBV4-1	.	TGCGCCAGCAGCCAGATACTAGGTGAGCAGTTCTTC	CASSQILGEQFF
.	TRBJ2-2	TRBV12-3/TRBV12-4	.	TGTGCCAGCAGCTCCCAGGGAATCGGGGAGCTGTTTTTT	CASSSQGIGELFF
TRBD1	TRBJ1-1	TRBV18	.	TGTGCCAGCTCACCCCGACAGGGGGCTGAAGCTTTCTTT	CASSPRQGAEAFF
.	TRBJ1-1	TRBV24-1	.	TGTGCCACCCTCTCGTTCGCTTTCTTT	CATLSFAFF
.	TRBJ1-3	TRBV7-6	few	TGTGCCAGCAGCTTACATGGAAACACCATATATTTT	CASSLHGNTIYF
TRBD1	TRBJ2-1	TRBV11-1	.	TGTGCCAGCAGCTTCGGGACAGGGGGCGTCGGTGAGCAGTTCTTC	CASSFGTGGVGEQFF
.	TRBJ2-3	TRBV5-4	.	TGTGCCAGCAGCTTGAGTCCGGGGGGCACAGATACGCAGTATTTT	CASSLSPGGTDTQYF
TRBD1	TRBJ1-4	TRBV18	.	TGTGCCAGCTCACCACCCAACCCGGGACAGAAGAATGAAAAACTGTTTTTT	CASSPPNPGQKNEKLFF
.	TRBJ2-3	TRBV6-1	.	TGTGCCAGCAGTGAAGCCAGGGGAGATACGCAGTATTTT	CASSEARGDTQYF
TRBD2	TRBJ2-3	TRBV6-2/TRBV6-3	.	TGTGCCAGCAGTGTCGGACTAGCGGGGGCCATCCGTCCCACAGATACGCAGTATTTT	CASSVGLAGAIRPTDTQYF
TRBD2	TRBJ2-7	TRBV7-2	.	TGTGCCAGCAGCGTAACTAGCGGGGGAACTTACGAGCAGTACTTC	CASSVTSGGTYEQYF
.	TRBJ1-3	TRBV5-1	.	TGCGCCAGCAGCTTGGAGGGACACTCTGGAAACACCATATATTTT	CASSLEGHSGNTIYF
TRBD2	TRBJ2-7	TRBV5-5	.	TGTGCCAGCAGCCGGGGGGGTAGCAAGACCTACGAGCAGTACTTC	CASSRGGSKTYEQYF
TRBD1	TRBJ1-4	TRBV4-2	.	TGTGCCAGCAGCCAAGAGACGACAGGGGATGAAAAACTGTTTTTT	CASSQETTGDEKLFF
TRBD1	TRBJ2-1	TRBV5-1	.	TGCGCCAGCAGCTTGCCCGGGACAGGGGGCATTAATGAGCAGTTCTTC	CASSLPGTGGINEQFF
TRBD1	TRBJ1-2	TRBV7-8	few	TGTGCCAGCAGCTTAGGATCGACAGGGGGAAACTATGGCTACACCTTC	CASSLGSTGGNYGYTF
.	TRBJ1-2	TRBV4-3	.	TGCGCCAGCAGCCAAGGCGGAGGTTATGGCTACACCTTC	CASSQGGGYGYTF
TRBD1	TRBJ2-7	TRBV25-1	.	TGTGCCAGCAGTGCAGGGGGCATCTCGTACGAGCAGTACTTC	CASSAGGISYEQYF
TRBD1	TRBJ1-5	TRBV19	.	TGTGCCACCACGGAGGACAGGAGCAATCAGCCCCAGCATTTT	CATTEDRSNQPQHF
.	TRBJ1-5	TRBV7-2	once	TGTGCCAGCAGTTGGAGTATGAGCAGCAATCAGCCCCAGCATTTT	CASSWSMSSNQPQHF
TRBD1	TRBJ2-7	TRBV5-1	.	TGCGCCAGCAGCTTGGAACCGGGACAGGGAGGGCAGTACTTC	CASSLEPGQGGQYF
.	TRBJ1-6	TRBV5-4	few	TGTGCCAGCAGCCCAAACGGGGTCTCCTATAATTCACCCCTCCACTTT	CASSPNGVSYNSPLHF
TRBD2	TRBJ2-7	TRBV4-1	.	TGCGCCAGCAGCCAAACCCGATTCCCCGGACTAGGAGGCTACGAGCAGTACTTC	CASSQTRFPGLGGYEQYF
.	TRBJ1-1	TRBV30	.	TGTGCCTGGGGGCCGCGGAGGACTGAAGCTTTCTTT	CAWGPRRTEAFF
TRBD2	TRBJ2-4	TRBV30	.	TGTGCCAGCTCACCGGGGCTAGCGGGAGGGCAGGACATTCAGTACTTC	CASSPGLAGGQDIQYF
TRBD2	TRBJ2-7	TRBV12-3/TRBV12-4	.	TGTGCCAGCAGTCGGGGGGGCGTGAGGGAGCAGTACTTC	CASSRGGVREQYF
.	TRBJ2-2	TRBV28	.	TGTGCCAGCGCCCCCCCAGGGGTCCGGACCGGGGAGCTGTTTTTT	CASAPPGVRTGELFF
.	TRBJ2-3	TRBV18	.	TGTGCCAGCTCACCAACTTTCACAGATACGCAGTATTTT	CASSPTFTDTQYF
TRBD1	TRBJ2-1	TRBV30	.	TGTGCCTGGAGTAACCCGGGACAGGGTGTGTTTCAGTTCTTC	CAWSNPGQGVFQFF